This T cell receptor (beta chain) was profiled in a study of blood T cell repertoires in COVID-19. Study-level background: The origin of the acute and convalescent COVID-19 samples was the United States, Italy and Spain.

Individuals aged about 18 to 95 years were recruited from about two dozen US areas. Generated by immunoSEQ multiplex PCR, the TCRdb table keeps only in-frame clones and is missing some. The sample contains 340,000 or so clones, approximately 86% of which appear only once. V was trimmed by 6 bases and J by 5 bases, leaving 12 bases between them. The CDR3 is made up of 13 amino acids. This clonotype was sampled from a woman between 40 and 50 years old with acute COVID-19. The chain carries TRBV12-3 or TRBV12-4 and TRBJ2-3, with a possible D match to TRBD1 (6 bases). The sample was PBMCs or T cells enriched from blood (not recorded which). CDR3 sequence (DNA): TGTGCCAGCAGGACACAGGGTAGAGATACGCAGTATTTT. Its translation: CASRTQGRDTQYF.